These 8 T cell receptor beta chains share one sample of origin, sequenced in a study of T-cell memory formation after mild COVID-19. MiXCR, applied by TCRdb to the 5' RACE reads, yields one record per CDR3 protein. The sample records hundreds of thousands of distinct CDR3 sequences, about 25% being singletons. The specimen sequenced was PBMCs or a T cell subset sorted from them (not recorded which). The receptors were sampled from an adult woman who had mild COVID-19 (a few samples of this study predate the infection). Cell type and time point are not known.

The J gene is TRBJ1-4, the V gene TRBV5-5; D might be TRBD1 (6 bases). CDR3 length: 15 residues. V was shortened by 0 bases and J by 0 bases, with 6 bases between the two germline ends. Looked up from germline, CDR1 is SGHKS and CDR2 is YYEKEE (reference sequence). As DNA, the CDR3 is TGTGCCAGCAGCTTGGGGACAGCAACTAATGAAAAACTGTTTTTT. Amino acids: CASSLGTATNEKLFF.

The chain recombines TRBV9 with TRBJ1-2; 8 positions agree with TRBD1. The germline gives CDR1 SGDLS, CDR2 YYNGEE. The trim removed 7 bases at V and 4 bases at J, leaving 9 bases unmatched. This CDR3 has 14 residues. The CDR3 nucleotides are TGTGCCAGCGCCGGGGACAGGTCAGGCTATGGCTACACCTTC. It translates to CASAGDRSGYGYTF.

J is TRBJ2-1 and V is TRBV6-6; 8 bases match TRBD2. Unmatched junction bases numbered 4, after V lost 9 bases and J lost 6 bases. CDR3 length: 12 residues. Germline loops: CDR1 MNHNY, CDR2 SVGAGI (reference sequence). For the CDR3, the DNA is TGTGCCAGTGGACTAGCTGTCAATGAGCAGTTCTTC. Amino acid sequence: CASGLAVNEQFF.

The rearrangement links TRBV20-1 to TRBJ1-2; the match to TRBD1 covers 11 bases. V shed 1 base and J 4 bases; nucleotides not matched to a gene: 5. This CDR3 comprises 15 residues. The germline V gene encodes CDR1 DFQATT and CDR2 SNEGSKA (reference sequence). The CDR3, as DNA: TGCAGTGCTAGAGCCGGACAGGGGGCAATCTATGGCTACACCTTC. The encoded protein is CSARAGQGAIYGYTF.

This clonotype has more than one count but fewer than ten. The CDR3 spells CASSLGLAGLDNEQFF. In nucleotides, the CDR3 is TGTGCCAGCAGCTTGGGACTAGCGGGATTGGACAATGAGCAGTTCTTC. J is TRBJ2-1 and V is TRBV13, with 13 bases that match TRBD2. The CDR3 has 16 amino acids. With V trimmed by 3 bases and J by 5 bases, 4 bases remained unmatched. Germline V lookup: CDR1 PRHDT, CDR2 FYEKMQ (reference sequence).

The chain is built from TRBV7-3 and TRBJ2-3; D is perhaps TRBD2 (6 bases). The CDR3 length is 13 residues. Germline V gene sequence: CDR1 SGHTA, CDR2 FQGTGA. Trimming stripped 2 bases from V and 4 bases from J, with 7 bases between. The CDR3 sequence: CASSLAGPDTQYF. As DNA, the CDR3 is TGTGCCAGCAGCTTAGCGGGGCCAGATACGCAGTATTTT.

The chain has TRBV7-9 and TRBJ2-2; D gene ambiguous. The CDR3 is 17 amino acids. V lost 1 base and J 5 bases, leaving 17 bases between the germline ends. Germline assignment: CDR1 SEHNR and CDR2 FQNEAQ (reference sequence). The DNA of the CDR3 is TGTGCCAGCAGCTTAGATTCGAGAAGTTGGGGTACCGGGGAGCTGTTTTTT. Its protein is CASSLDSRSWGTGELFF.

The V call is TRBV19, the J call TRBJ2-7, with 9 bases matching TRBD1. The V and J ends lost 3 bases and 3 bases, in that order; junction bases with no gene match: 6. The CDR3 has 15 residues. Looked up from germline, CDR1 is LNHDA and CDR2 is SQIVND (reference sequence). CDR3 sequence reads: CASSITGQGFYEQYF. The CDR3 DNA sequence: TGTGCCAGTAGTATTACGGGACAGGGTTTCTACGAGCAGTACTTC.